This T cell receptor beta chain appears in the sequencing data of a study of identical twins. Study findings and constraints: Models underestimated out-of-frame TCR alpha sharing in monozygotic twins. Cord blood's abundant beta clonotypes had fewer insertions, unlike memory repertoires.

This clonotype has more than one count but fewer than ten. Antigen specificity is unknown. Each donor was a healthy Caucasian. TCRdb re-derived calls from the 5' RACE reads in MiXCR, one entry per CDR3 protein. The sample lists about 210,000 distinct CDR3 sequences; approximately 9% were seen once. V dropped 6 bases and J dropped 5 bases, with 17 bases sitting between them. CDR1 is DFQATT and CDR2 is SNEGSKA in the germline V gene (reference sequence). The length of the CDR3 is 14 residues. This clonotype was sampled from a young woman in good health. The specimen sequenced was memory (CD45RO+) T cells sorted from blood. The chain employs TRBV20-1 and TRBJ1-3; possible D gene TRBD1, 6 bases. CDR3 DNA sequence: TGCAGTGCGCCACAGGGAAACGGCCGAAACACCATATATTTT. The encoded protein is CSAPQGNGRNTIYF.